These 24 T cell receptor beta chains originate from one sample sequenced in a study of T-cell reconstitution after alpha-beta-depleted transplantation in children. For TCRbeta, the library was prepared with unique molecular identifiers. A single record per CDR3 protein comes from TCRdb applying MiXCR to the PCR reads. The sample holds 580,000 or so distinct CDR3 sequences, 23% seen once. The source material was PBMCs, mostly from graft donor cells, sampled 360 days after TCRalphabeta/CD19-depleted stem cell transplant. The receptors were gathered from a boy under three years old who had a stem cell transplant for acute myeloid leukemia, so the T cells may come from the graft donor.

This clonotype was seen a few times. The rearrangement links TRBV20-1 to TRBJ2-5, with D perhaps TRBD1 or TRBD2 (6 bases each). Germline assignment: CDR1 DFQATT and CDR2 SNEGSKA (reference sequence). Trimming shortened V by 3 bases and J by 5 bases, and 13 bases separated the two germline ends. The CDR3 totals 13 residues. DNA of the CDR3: TGCAGTGCTAGCCGGGGGCAAGGGGAGACCCAGTACTTC. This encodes CSASRGQGETQYF.

This chain's CDR3 is CASSDYRRSYEQYV. The CDR3 DNA reads as TGTGCCAGCAGCGACTACAGGAGGAGCTACGAGCAGTACGTC. The V and J genes are TRBV5-6 and TRBJ2-7, with D perhaps being TRBD1 or TRBD2 (5 bases each). CDR1 and CDR2 from the germline V gene are SGHDT and YYEEEE. The CDR3 totals 14 residues. The V gene lost 4 bases and the J gene lost 3 bases, with 14 bases spanning the gap.

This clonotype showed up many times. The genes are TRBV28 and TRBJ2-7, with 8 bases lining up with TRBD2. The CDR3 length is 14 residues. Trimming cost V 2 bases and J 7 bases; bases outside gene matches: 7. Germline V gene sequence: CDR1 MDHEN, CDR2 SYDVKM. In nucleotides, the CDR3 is TGTGCCAGCAGTTTAGCCGGGGGGGTGTCAGAGCAGTACGTC. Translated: CASSLAGGVSEQYV.

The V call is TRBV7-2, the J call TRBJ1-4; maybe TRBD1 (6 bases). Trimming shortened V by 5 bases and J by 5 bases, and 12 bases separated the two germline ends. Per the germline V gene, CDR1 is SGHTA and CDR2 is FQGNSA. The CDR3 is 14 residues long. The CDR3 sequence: CASSQEGGNEKLFF. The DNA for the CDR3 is TGTGCCAGCAGCCAAGAGGGGGGGAATGAAAAACTGTTTTTT.

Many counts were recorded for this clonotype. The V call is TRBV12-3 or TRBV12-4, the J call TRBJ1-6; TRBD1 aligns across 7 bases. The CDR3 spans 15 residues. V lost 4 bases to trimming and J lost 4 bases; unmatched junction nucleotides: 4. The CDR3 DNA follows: TGTGCCAGCAGTTCCCGGGACAGTTATAATTCACCCCTCCACTTT. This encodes CASSSRDSYNSPLHF.

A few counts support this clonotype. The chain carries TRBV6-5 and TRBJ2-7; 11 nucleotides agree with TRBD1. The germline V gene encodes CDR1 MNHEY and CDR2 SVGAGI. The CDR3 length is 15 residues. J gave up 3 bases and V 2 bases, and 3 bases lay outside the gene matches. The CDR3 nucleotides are TGTGCCAGCAGTTACCTCGGGACAGGGGGCTACGAGCAGTACTTC. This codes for CASSYLGTGGYEQYF.

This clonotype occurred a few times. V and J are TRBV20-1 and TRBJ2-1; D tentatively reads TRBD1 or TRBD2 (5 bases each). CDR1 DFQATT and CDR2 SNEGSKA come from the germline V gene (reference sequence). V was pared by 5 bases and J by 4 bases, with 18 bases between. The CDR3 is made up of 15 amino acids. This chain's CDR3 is CSASLRDPTYNEQFF. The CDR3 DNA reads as TGCAGTGCTTCCTTAAGGGACCCCACTTACAATGAGCAGTTCTTC.

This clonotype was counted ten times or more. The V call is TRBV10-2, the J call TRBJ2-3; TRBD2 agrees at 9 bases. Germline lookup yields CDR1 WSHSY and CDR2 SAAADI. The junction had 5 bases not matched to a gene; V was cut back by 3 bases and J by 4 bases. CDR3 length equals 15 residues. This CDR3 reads CASSDPRGGPDTQYF. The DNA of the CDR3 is TGCGCCAGCAGTGACCCGCGGGGGGGCCCAGATACGCAGTATTTT.

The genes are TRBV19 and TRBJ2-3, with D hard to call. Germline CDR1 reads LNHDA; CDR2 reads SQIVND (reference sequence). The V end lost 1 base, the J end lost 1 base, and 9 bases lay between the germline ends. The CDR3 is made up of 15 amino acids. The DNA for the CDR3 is TGTGCCAGTAGTATAGGCCCCCTTGGCACAGATACGCAGTATTTT. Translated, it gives CASSIGPLGTDTQYF.

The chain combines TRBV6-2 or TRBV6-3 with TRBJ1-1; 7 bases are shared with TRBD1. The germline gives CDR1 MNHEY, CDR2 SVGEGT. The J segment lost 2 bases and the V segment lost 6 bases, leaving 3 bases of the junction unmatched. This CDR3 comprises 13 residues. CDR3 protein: CASRRDSNTEAFF. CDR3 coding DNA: TGTGCCAGCAGACGGGACAGCAACACTGAAGCTTTCTTT.

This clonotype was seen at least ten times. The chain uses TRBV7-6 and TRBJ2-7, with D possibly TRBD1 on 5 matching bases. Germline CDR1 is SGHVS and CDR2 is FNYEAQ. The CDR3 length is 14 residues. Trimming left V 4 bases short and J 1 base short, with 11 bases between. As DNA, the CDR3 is TGTGCCAGCAGCTACGGACACTCATCCTACGAGCAGTACTTC. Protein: CASSYGHSSYEQYF. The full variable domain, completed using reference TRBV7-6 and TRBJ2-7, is GAGVSQSPRYKVTKRGQDVALRCDPISGHVSLYWYRQALGQGPEFLTYFNYEAQQDKSGLPNDRFSAERPEGSISTLTIQRTEQRDSAMYRCASSYGHSSYEQYFGPGTRLTVT.

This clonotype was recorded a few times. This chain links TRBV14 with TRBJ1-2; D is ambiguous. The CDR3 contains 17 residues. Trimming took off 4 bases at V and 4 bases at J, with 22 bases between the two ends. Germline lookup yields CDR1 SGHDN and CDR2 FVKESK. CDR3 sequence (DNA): TGTGCCAGCAGCCCGTATGGACGGTCCCGTGAGGGCTATGGCTACACCTTC. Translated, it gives CASSPYGRSREGYGYTF.

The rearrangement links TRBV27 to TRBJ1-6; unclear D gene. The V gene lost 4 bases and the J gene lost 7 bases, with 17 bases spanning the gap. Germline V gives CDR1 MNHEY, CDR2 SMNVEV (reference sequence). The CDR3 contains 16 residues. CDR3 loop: CASSWSGVIENSPLHF. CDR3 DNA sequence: TGTGCCAGCAGTTGGAGTGGGGTAATCGAGAATTCACCCCTCCACTTT.

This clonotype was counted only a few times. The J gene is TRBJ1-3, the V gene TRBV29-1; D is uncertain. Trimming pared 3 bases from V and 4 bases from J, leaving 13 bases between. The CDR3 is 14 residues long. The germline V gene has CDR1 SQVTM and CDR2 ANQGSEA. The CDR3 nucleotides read TGCAGCGTTGAGGCGAAAGGGCGAGGAAACACCATATATTTT. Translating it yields CSVEAKGRGNTIYF. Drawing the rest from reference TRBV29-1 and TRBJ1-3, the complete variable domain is SAVISQKPSRDICQRGTSLTIQCQVDSQVTMMFWYRQQPGQSLTLIATANQGSEATYESGFVIDKFPISRPNLTFSTLTVSNMSPEDSSIYLCSVEAKGRGNTIYFGEGSWLTVV.

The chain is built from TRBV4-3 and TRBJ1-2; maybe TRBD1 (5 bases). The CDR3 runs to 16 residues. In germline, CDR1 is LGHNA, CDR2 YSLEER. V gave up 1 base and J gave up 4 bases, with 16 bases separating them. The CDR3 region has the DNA TGCGCCAGCAGCCAAGCCCAGGCAGGGAGCTTCTATGGCTACACCTTC. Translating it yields CASSQAQAGSFYGYTF.

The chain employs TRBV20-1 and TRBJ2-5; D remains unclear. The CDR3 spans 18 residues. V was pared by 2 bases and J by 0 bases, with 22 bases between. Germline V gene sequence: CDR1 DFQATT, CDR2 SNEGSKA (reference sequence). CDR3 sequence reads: CSARPITRSPLHQETQYF. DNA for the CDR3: TGCAGTGCTAGACCCATCACCCGAAGTCCCCTCCACCAAGAGACCCAGTACTTC.

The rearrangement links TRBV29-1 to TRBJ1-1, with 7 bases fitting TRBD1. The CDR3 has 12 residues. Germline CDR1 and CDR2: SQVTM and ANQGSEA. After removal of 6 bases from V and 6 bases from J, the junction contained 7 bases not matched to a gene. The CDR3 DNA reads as TGCAGCGTAGCTTACAGGGGCGCTGAAGCTTTCTTT. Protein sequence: CSVAYRGAEAFF.

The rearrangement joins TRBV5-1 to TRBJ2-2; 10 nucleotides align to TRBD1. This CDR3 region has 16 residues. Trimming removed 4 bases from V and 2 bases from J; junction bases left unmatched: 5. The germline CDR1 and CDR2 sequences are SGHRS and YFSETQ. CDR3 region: CASSLTGGTNTGELFF. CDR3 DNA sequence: TGCGCCAGCAGCCTGACAGGGGGCACTAACACCGGGGAGCTGTTTTTT.

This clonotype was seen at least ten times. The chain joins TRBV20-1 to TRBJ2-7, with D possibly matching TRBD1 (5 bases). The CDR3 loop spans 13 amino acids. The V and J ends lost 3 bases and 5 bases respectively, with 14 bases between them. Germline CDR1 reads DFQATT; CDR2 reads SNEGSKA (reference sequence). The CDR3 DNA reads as TGCAGTGCTAGGTGGCAGGGAAGCGACGAGCAGTACTTC. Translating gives CSARWQGSDEQYF.

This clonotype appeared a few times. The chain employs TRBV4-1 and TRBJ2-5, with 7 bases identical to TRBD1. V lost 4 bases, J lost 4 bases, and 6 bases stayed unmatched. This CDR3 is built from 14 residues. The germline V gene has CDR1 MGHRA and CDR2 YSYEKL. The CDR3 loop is CASSRDRDGETQYF. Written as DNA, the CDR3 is TGCGCCAGCAGCCGCGACAGGGACGGAGAGACCCAGTACTTC.

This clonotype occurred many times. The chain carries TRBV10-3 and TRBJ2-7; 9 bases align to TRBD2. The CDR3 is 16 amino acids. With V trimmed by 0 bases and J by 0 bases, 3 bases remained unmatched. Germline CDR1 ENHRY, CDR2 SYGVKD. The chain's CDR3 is CAISESASGASYEQYV. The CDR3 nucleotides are TGTGCCATCAGTGAGTCGGCTAGCGGGGCCTCCTACGAGCAGTACGTC.

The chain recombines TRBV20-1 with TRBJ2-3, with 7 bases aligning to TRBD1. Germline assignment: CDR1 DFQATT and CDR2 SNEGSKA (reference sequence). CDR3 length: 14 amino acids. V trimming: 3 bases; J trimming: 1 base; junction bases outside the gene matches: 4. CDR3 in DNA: TGCAGTGCTAGTAGGGGGCCTGGCACAGATACGCAGTATTTT. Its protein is CSASRGPGTDTQYF.

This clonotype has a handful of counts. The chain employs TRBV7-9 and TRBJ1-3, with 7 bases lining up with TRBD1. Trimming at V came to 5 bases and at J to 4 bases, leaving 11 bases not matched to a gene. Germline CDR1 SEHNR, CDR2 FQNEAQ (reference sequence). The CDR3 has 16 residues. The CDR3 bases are TGTGCCAGCAGCCCCATAGGGGGCCCAAAAGGAAACACCATATATTTT. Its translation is CASSPIGGPKGNTIYF.

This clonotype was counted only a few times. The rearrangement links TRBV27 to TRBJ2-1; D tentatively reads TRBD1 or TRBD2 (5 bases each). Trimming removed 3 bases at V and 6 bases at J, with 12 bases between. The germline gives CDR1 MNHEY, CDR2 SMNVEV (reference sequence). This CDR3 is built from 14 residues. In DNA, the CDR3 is TGTGCCAGCAGTTTTGAGGGGTCCGGCAATGAGCAGTTCTTC. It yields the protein CASSFEGSGNEQFF.